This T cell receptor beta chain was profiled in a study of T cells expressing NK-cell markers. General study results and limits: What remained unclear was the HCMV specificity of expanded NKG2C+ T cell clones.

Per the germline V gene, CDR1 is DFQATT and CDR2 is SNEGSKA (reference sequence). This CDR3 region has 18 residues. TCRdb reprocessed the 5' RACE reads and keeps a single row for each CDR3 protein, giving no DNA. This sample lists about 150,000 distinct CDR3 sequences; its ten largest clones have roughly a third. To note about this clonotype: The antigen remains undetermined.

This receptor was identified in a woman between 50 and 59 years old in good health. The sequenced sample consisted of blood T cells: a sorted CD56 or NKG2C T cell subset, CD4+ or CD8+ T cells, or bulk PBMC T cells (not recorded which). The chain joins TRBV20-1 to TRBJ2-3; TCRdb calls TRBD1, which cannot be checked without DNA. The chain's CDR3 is CSARGTGVGSLLADTQYF.